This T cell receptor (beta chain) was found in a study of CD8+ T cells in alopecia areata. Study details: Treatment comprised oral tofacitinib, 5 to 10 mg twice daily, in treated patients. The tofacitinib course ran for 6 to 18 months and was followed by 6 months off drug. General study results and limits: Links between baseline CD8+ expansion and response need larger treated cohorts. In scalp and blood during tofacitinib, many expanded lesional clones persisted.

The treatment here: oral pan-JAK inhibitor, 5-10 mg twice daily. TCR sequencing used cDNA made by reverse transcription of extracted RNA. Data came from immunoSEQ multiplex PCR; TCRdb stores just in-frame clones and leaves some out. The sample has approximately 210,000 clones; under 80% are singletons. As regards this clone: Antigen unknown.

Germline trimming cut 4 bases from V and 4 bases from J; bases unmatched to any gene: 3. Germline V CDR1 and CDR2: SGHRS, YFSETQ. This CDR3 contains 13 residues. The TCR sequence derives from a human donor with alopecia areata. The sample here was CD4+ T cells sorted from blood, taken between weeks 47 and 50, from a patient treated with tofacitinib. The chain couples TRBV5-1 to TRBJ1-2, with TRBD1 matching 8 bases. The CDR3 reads CASSVGQGYGYTF. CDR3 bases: TGCGCCAGCAGCGTAGGACAGGGCTATGGCTACACCTTC.